The 13 T cell receptor beta chains below all came from one sample that was sequenced in a study of T cells in Graves' hyperthyroidism and ophthalmopathy. It was RNA transcripts that yielded the amplified TCR beta CDR3 regions. RT-PCR in the first round (using the HTBI primer set) targeted the TCR CDR3. TCRdb re-called the multiplex PCR reads with MiXCR, one entry per CDR3 protein. The profile shows roughly 350,000 distinct CDR3 sequences, roughly an eighth of them singletons. Sample: blood. These receptors all stem from a woman between 40 and 50 years old with Graves' ophthalmopathy.

The CDR3 sequence: CASSPTVEWWVQYF. The CDR3 DNA reads TGTGCCAGCAGCCCCACCGTGGAGTGGTGGGTCCAGTACTTC. The chain has TRBV7-9 and TRBJ2-5, with D uncertain. This CDR3 spans 14 amino acids. V dropped 5 bases and J dropped 10 bases, with 20 bases sitting between them. CDR1 and CDR2 from the germline V gene are SEHNR and FQNEAQ (reference sequence).

Worth noting for this clonotype: A read error may be the cause here, since a much bigger clone is one base away. The conserved closing phenylalanine or tryptophan is absent in this CDR3, likely reflecting a read error. This chain connects TRBV7-8 to TRBJ1-1; tentatively, D is TRBD1 (5 bases). CDR1 and CDR2 from the germline V gene are SGHVS and FQNEAQ. The V end lost 2 bases, the J end lost 4 bases, and 14 bases lay between the germline ends. The CDR3 covers 15 residues. The CDR3 sequence: CASSLLRGSSTEAFL. CDR3 sequence (DNA): TGTGCCAGCAGCTTACTAAGGGGCAGTTCCACTGAAGCTTTCCTT.

This clonotype was seen ten or more times. This chain joins TRBV6-2 or TRBV6-3 and TRBJ1-2, with D maybe TRBD1 (5 bases). The V gene's germline CDR1 is MNHEY and CDR2 SVGEGT. The CDR3 covers 13 residues. Trimming removed 7 bases at V and 5 bases at J, with 14 bases between. The CDR3 reads CASTPGFSYGYTF. CDR3 DNA sequence: TGTGCCAGCACTCCAGGGTTTTCATATGGCTACACCTTC.

This clonotype has a count of ten or more. This sequence joins TRBV9 and TRBJ1-2; the D is unclear. V was shortened by 3 bases and J by 2 bases, with 14 bases between the two germline ends. CDR1 and CDR2 from the germline V gene are SGDLS and YYNGEE. This CDR3 has 15 amino acids. The CDR3 reads CASSAFLAANYGYTF. The CDR3 bases are TGTGCCAGCAGCGCCTTTTTGGCGGCGAACTATGGCTACACCTTC.

The J gene is TRBJ2-4, the V gene TRBV4-1, with TRBD1 matching 7 bases. Germline V lookup: CDR1 MGHRA, CDR2 YSYEKL. V shed 1 base and J 8 bases; nucleotides not matched to a gene: 5. This CDR3 comprises 14 residues. The CDR3 sequence: CASSQAGTADIQYF. CDR3 DNA sequence: TGCGCCAGCAGCCAAGCCGGGACAGCGGACATTCAGTACTTC.

This clonotype was counted ten times or more. The chain employs TRBV20-1 and TRBJ2-3; 10 bases align to TRBD2. Per germline, CDR1 DFQATT and CDR2 SNEGSKA (reference sequence). V lost 1 base to trimming and J lost 3 bases; unmatched junction nucleotides: 4. This CDR3 comprises 15 residues. As DNA, the CDR3 is TGCAGTGCTAGAGCCACTAGCGGGATTACAGATACGCAGTATTTT. The encoded protein is CSARATSGITDTQYF.

This clonotype was seen ten or more times. The chain recombines TRBV27 with TRBJ2-1; D possibly uses TRBD1 or TRBD2 (5 bases each). Deletions cut 2 bases from V and 3 bases from J, with 14 bases between. Germline lookup yields CDR1 MNHEY and CDR2 SMNVEV (reference sequence). This CDR3 comprises 16 residues. The CDR3 DNA reads TGTGCCAGCAGTTTAATCACGGGGCCCGGCTACAATGAGCAGTTCTTC. Amino acid sequence: CASSLITGPGYNEQFF.

This chain uses TRBV10-2 with TRBJ2-7; TRBD2 agrees at 9 bases. The CDR3 loop spans 14 amino acids. Germline trimming cut 6 bases from V and 1 base from J; bases unmatched to any gene: 4. Germline values: CDR1 WSHSY, CDR2 SAAADI. CDR3 protein: CASRPSGTSYEQYF. CDR3 in DNA: TGCGCCAGCAGGCCTAGCGGGACTTCCTACGAGCAGTACTTC.

This clonotype was found many times. The chain couples TRBV11-2 to TRBJ2-3; D unresolved. Germline-derived CDR1 and CDR2 are SGHAT and FQNNGV. The V end lost 1 base, the J end lost 0 bases, and 5 bases lay between the germline ends. The length of the CDR3 is 14 residues. CDR3 nucleotides: TGTGCCAGCAGCTTAGGTAGTAGCACAGATACGCAGTATTTT. This encodes CASSLGSSTDTQYF.

V gene TRBV4-1 combines with J gene TRBJ2-1, with D tentatively TRBD1 or TRBD2 (5 bases each). There are 16 residues in the CDR3. V lost 1 base and J 7 bases, leaving 17 bases between the germline ends. Germline V CDR1 and CDR2: MGHRA, YSYEKL. Written as DNA, the CDR3 is TGCGCCAGCAGCCAAGGGGATGGGACCAGTAGGAATGAGCAGTTCTTC. This sequence encodes CASSQGDGTSRNEQFF.

This rearrangement joins TRBV13 to TRBJ1-1; weak D call: TRBD1 (6 bases). Trimming took 4 bases from V and 11 from J, leaving 23 bases between them. Germline V gene sequence: CDR1 PRHDT, CDR2 FYEKMQ (reference sequence). The CDR3 length is 15 residues. The CDR3 DNA reads as TGTGCCAGCAGCTCTTTTAATGATCAGGGGTTGGAGGCTTTCTTT. Residues: CASSSFNDQGLEAFF.

This clonotype showed up many times. The chain links TRBV20-1 to TRBJ2-1; D call uncertain. The CDR3 sequence is 14 residues long. Germline-derived CDR1 and CDR2 are DFQATT and SNEGSKA (reference sequence). V dropped 3 bases and J dropped 0 bases, with 9 bases sitting between them. The CDR3 DNA follows: TGCAGTGCTAGCCGGACGGGCTCCTACAATGAGCAGTTCTTC. Protein sequence: CSASRTGSYNEQFF.

This clonotype was counted at least ten times. The chain carries TRBV2 and TRBJ2-1; 10 bases fit TRBD2. The germline gives CDR1 SNHLY, CDR2 FYNNEI. The CDR3 is 14 residues long. Unmatched junction bases numbered 5, after V lost 6 bases and J lost 6 bases. The CDR3 sequence: CASRPGTSANEQFF. The DNA of the CDR3 is TGTGCCAGCAGACCCGGGACTAGCGCCAATGAGCAGTTCTTC.